Listed here are 6 T cell receptor beta chains from one sample, sequenced in a study of PD-1 blockade in classical Hodgkin lymphoma. Profiling relied on immunoSEQ multiplex PCR, and the TCRdb table lists in-frame clones only, not all of them. The sample includes just under 65,000 clones, around 90% of them seen just once. Time point denoted: cycle 4 day 1 (C4D1), after more than five weeks of nivolumab. All patients experienced relapse after autologous stem cell transplantation, and brentuximab vedotin exposure was variable. Sample: peripheral blood mononuclear cells (PBMCs), taken before the fourth cycle of nivolumab. All receptors come from a human donor with classical Hodgkin lymphoma.

The gene calls are TRBV5-1 and TRBJ2-7, with D hard to call. V lost 3 bases and J 2 bases, leaving 9 bases between the germline ends. The CDR3 contains 13 residues. Germline-derived CDR1 and CDR2 are SGHRS and YFSETQ. The CDR3 DNA sequence: TGCGCCAGCAGCTACCCAGGAGCCTACGAGCAGTACTTC. Amino acids: CASSYPGAYEQYF.

This rearrangement joins TRBV18 to TRBJ2-1, with D perhaps being TRBD1 or TRBD2 (6 bases each). Trimming pared 1 base from V and 9 bases from J, leaving 22 bases between. The CDR3 runs to 17 residues. Germline CDR1 reads KGHSH; CDR2 reads LQKENI. The CDR3 loop is CASSPLIGGHPPSEQFF. The CDR3 DNA reads as TGTGCCAGCTCACCACTTATCGGGGGCCACCCCCCCAGTGAGCAGTTCTTC.

The chain recombines TRBV25-1 with TRBJ1-6, with D possibly matching TRBD1 (5 bases). Germline lookup yields CDR1 MGHDK and CDR2 SYGVNS. V dropped 1 base and J dropped 9 bases, with 13 bases sitting between them. The CDR3 has 15 amino acids. CDR3 protein: CASSELDTWGSPLHF. The CDR3 DNA follows: TGTGCCAGCAGTGAATTGGACACTTGGGGTTCACCCCTCCACTTT.

V and J are TRBV5-1 and TRBJ1-4; TRBD1 agrees at 9 bases. Trimming at V came to 4 bases and at J to 7 bases, leaving 14 bases not matched to a gene. The CDR3 loop spans 17 amino acids. The germline CDR1 and CDR2 sequences are SGHRS and YFSETQ. The CDR3 spells CASSTGQGSAAGEKLFF. The CDR3 coding sequence is TGCGCCAGCAGCACGGGACAGGGATCCGCCGCGGGTGAAAAACTGTTTTTT.

This clone appeared once. The chain carries TRBV7-2 and TRBJ1-1, with D hard to call. Per the germline V gene, CDR1 is SGHTA and CDR2 is FQGNSA. The CDR3 sequence is 14 residues long. The V gene lost 5 bases and the J gene lost 3 bases, with 13 bases spanning the gap. CDR3 coding DNA: TGTGCCAGCAGCCTAACTTACTATGACACTGAAGCTTTCTTT. This codes for CASSLTYYDTEAFF.

J is TRBJ2-1 and V is TRBV9, with 7 positions matching TRBD2. The J segment lost 2 bases and the V segment lost 7 bases, leaving 9 bases of the junction unmatched. This CDR3 contains 15 residues. Germline V CDR1 and CDR2: SGDLS, YYNGEE. CDR3 sequence (DNA): TGTGCCAGCGCCGGGGCGGGAGAGACCTACAATGAGCAGTTCTTC. Translation: CASAGAGETYNEQFF. The variable domain in full, completed from reference TRBV9 and TRBJ2-1, reads DSGVTQTPKHLITATGQRVTLRCSPRSGDLSVYWYQQSLDQGLQFLIQYYNGEERAKGNILERFSAQQFPDLHSELNLSSLELGDSALYFCASAGAGETYNEQFFGPGTRLTVL.